One sample yielded the 28 T cell receptor beta chains listed below, sequenced in a study of regulatory T cells in long-lasting Graves disease. The time point was: newly diagnosed GD, antithyroid drugs for less than 3 months. Scientists built the TCR library using RNA that was extracted from PBMCs. Both iRepertoire HTBI primers and Arm-PCR of CDR3 regions were used to build the TCR beta libraries. TCRdb fed the multiplex PCR reads into MiXCR, producing one record per CDR3 protein. This table holds 580,000 or so distinct CDR3 sequences, about 15% found once. Separately, the same data were catalogued under a study of T cells in Graves' hyperthyroidism and ophthalmopathy.

Material: peripheral blood mononuclear cells (PBMCs), obtained at new diagnosis, from a patient treated with antithyroid drugs. The receptors were sampled from a man younger than 35 with Graves disease.

The CDR3 DNA follows: TGTGCCAGCAGCTTAGTCAGGGGGAGAACCTACGAGCAGTACTTC. It yields the protein CASSLVRGRTYEQYF. The V gene is TRBV7-6, the J gene TRBJ2-7; 7 bases line up with TRBD1. From germline, CDR1 is SGHVS and CDR2 FNYEAQ. The CDR3 runs 15 residues. V trimming: 1 base; J trimming: 2 bases; junction bases outside the gene matches: 5.

The chain carries TRBV20-1 and TRBJ1-2; TRBD1 matches 9 bases. V shed 5 bases and J 7 bases; nucleotides not matched to a gene: 11. The CDR3 is 14 residues long. CDR1 is DFQATT and CDR2 is SNEGSKA in the germline V gene (reference sequence). CDR3 loop: CSADSGTGRGGYTF. The CDR3 DNA sequence: TGCAGTGCTGACTCCGGGACAGGGAGGGGTGGCTACACCTTC.

This chain links TRBV4-1 with TRBJ2-2; unclear D gene. This CDR3 contains 14 residues. The germline V gene encodes CDR1 MGHRA and CDR2 YSYEKL. V shed 6 bases and J shed 4 bases, with 12 bases lying between them. The CDR3 is CASRPLGSTGELFF. Here the CDR3 DNA reads TGCGCCAGCAGGCCCCTAGGTAGCACCGGGGAGCTGTTTTTT.

This chain links TRBV2 with TRBJ1-1; 10 nucleotides match TRBD1. J lost 1 base, V lost 6 bases, and 5 bases had no gene match. The length of the CDR3 is 15 residues. CDR1 and CDR2 (germline): SNHLY, FYNNEI. The CDR3: CASRWDRGGNTEAFF. In DNA, the CDR3 is TGTGCCAGCAGATGGGACAGGGGCGGGAACACTGAAGCTTTCTTT.

Regarding this clonotype: This may stem from a read error, because a much larger clone lies one nucleotide away. This rearrangement joins TRBV10-1 to TRBJ2-1; 10 bases map to TRBD1. Germline V gene data show CDR1 as WNHNN and CDR2 as SYGVQD (reference sequence). This CDR3 comprises 15 residues. With V trimmed by 2 bases and J by 6 bases, 4 bases remained unmatched. The CDR3 DNA is TGCGCCAGCAGTGAGGTCAGGACAGGGGGCAATGAGCAGTTCTTC. The encoded protein is CASSEVRTGGNEQFF.

This chain uses TRBV6-2 or TRBV6-3 with TRBJ1-5; TRBD1 might be the D (5 bases). Germline V gene sequence: CDR1 MNHEY, CDR2 SVGEGT. Trimming took 8 bases from V and 1 from J, leaving 18 bases between them. The CDR3 length is 16 residues. CDR3 bases: TGTGCCAGCTCTTATTCCCCCAGGGCCAGCAATCAGCCCCAGCATTTT. Its protein is CASSYSPRASNQPQHF.

On this clonotype: It may be a read error: a sequence one base away is much more abundant. V and J are TRBV28 and TRBJ1-1; weak D call: TRBD1 (6 bases). Trimming left V 1 base short and J 6 bases short, with 15 bases between. The CDR3 is made up of 15 amino acids. Looked up from germline, CDR1 is MDHEN and CDR2 is SYDVKM. The CDR3 sequence is CASSLYGPRTAEAFF. The CDR3 nucleotides read TGTGCCAGCAGTTTATACGGCCCAAGGACAGCTGAAGCTTTCTTT.

This chain links TRBV30 with TRBJ1-6; possibly TRBD1 for D (5 bases). Germline lookup yields CDR1 GTSNPN and CDR2 SVGIG (reference sequence). V was shortened by 5 bases and J by 8 bases, with 16 bases between the two germline ends. This CDR3 is 14 amino acids long. The CDR3 DNA is TGTGCCTGGGAGAGGGGTTATGTTGATTCACCCCTCCACTTT. Translated: CAWERGYVDSPLHF.

This clonotype was recorded many times. The chain couples TRBV20-1 to TRBJ2-5; 12 nucleotides align to TRBD2. V shed 1 base, J shed 0 bases, and the junction held 9 bases outside the gene matches. The germline V gene has CDR1 DFQATT and CDR2 SNEGSKA (reference sequence). This CDR3 has 18 amino acids. DNA for the CDR3: TGCAGTGCTAGAGTCCCTAGCGGGAGGGGACCTTACCAAGAGACCCAGTACTTC. Protein product: CSARVPSGRGPYQETQYF.

To note about this clonotype: This likely comes from a read error, as the CDR3 has no conserved phenylalanine or tryptophan at its end. The rearrangement links TRBV7-2 to TRBJ2-7; TRBD2 agrees at 7 bases. Germline-derived CDR1 and CDR2 are SGHTA and FQGNSA. CDR3 length equals 15 residues. CDR3 sequence: CASSLAGGSSYEQYL. The CDR3 DNA is TGTGCCAGCAGCTTAGCGGGAGGGAGCTCCTACGAACAGTACCTC.

This clonotype was seen repeatedly, ten times or more. The chain is built from TRBV29-1 and TRBJ2-3, with D tentatively TRBD2 (5 bases). With 4 bases removed from V and 0 bases from J, the gap between germline ends came to 11 bases. Looked up from germline, CDR1 is SQVTM and CDR2 is ANQGSEA. The CDR3 consists of 14 residues. The CDR3 DNA is TGCAGCGTTGGAGAAGCGGCTAGCACAGATACGCAGTATTTT. It specifies CSVGEAASTDTQYF.

This clonotype was counted at least ten times. V is TRBV5-1 and J is TRBJ2-1; 7 bases line up with TRBD2. The J segment lost 0 bases and the V segment lost 6 bases, leaving 9 bases of the junction unmatched. The germline V gene has CDR1 SGHRS and CDR2 YFSETQ. This CDR3 has 16 residues. CDR3 loop: CASTKLGGSSYNEQFF. The CDR3 coding sequence is TGCGCCAGCACCAAACTTGGCGGGAGCTCCTACAATGAGCAGTTCTTC.

The rearrangement links TRBV24-1 to TRBJ1-3, with unresolved D. The V gene lost 6 bases and the J gene lost 0 bases, with 5 bases spanning the gap. CDR1 is KGHDR, CDR2 SFDVKD, per germline. The length of the CDR3 is 13 residues. The CDR3 sequence is CATSRSSGNTIYF. Written as DNA, the CDR3 is TGTGCCACCAGTCGATCCTCTGGAAACACCATATATTTT.

This clonotype was seen repeatedly, ten times or more. The chain joins TRBV27 to TRBJ1-5; no firm D call. The V end was cut by 8 bases, the J end by 7 bases, with 24 bases between. CDR1 is MNHEY, CDR2 SMNVEV, per germline (reference sequence). The length of the CDR3 is 16 residues. Here the CDR3 DNA reads TGTGCCAGCCGTGAGGGTCTAGTGGAGGTGGGACAGCCCCAGCATTTT. Its translation: CASREGLVEVGQPQHF.

There are many counts of this clonotype. The V call is TRBV7-2, the J call TRBJ2-4, with D perhaps being TRBD1 or TRBD2 (5 bases each). V shed 7 bases and J shed 0 bases, with 16 bases lying between them. Germline CDR1 SGHTA, CDR2 FQGNSA. The CDR3 totals 16 residues. In nucleotides, the CDR3 is TGTGCCAGCAACCTTAGCCCGGGGCTAGCCAAAAACATTCAGTACTTC. This encodes CASNLSPGLAKNIQYF.

This clonotype has a handful of counts. The CDR3 DNA is TGTGCCAGCAGCCGGGAGCTAATGAACACCGGGGAGCTGTTTTTT. It codes for CASSRELMNTGELFF. V and J are TRBV9 and TRBJ2-2; tentatively, D is TRBD2 (6 bases). This CDR3 region has 15 residues. Germline V gives CDR1 SGDLS, CDR2 YYNGEE. Trimming removed 4 bases from V and 1 base from J, with 11 bases in between.

This clonotype was detected ten times or more. The chain carries TRBV27 and TRBJ2-1; 11 bases match TRBD2. The CDR3 spans 15 residues. Germline lookup yields CDR1 MNHEY and CDR2 SMNVEV (reference sequence). V was pared by 8 bases and J by 5 bases, with 8 bases of the junction left unmatched. The CDR3 is CASGSGTSGNNEQFF. The CDR3 DNA is TGTGCCAGCGGTTCCGGGACTAGCGGCAACAATGAGCAGTTCTTC.

This clonotype was detected only a few times. A much larger clone differs from this one at a single base, so this may be a read error. The rearrangement uses TRBV2 and TRBJ2-7; 14 nucleotides agree with TRBD2. Germline CDR1 SNHLY, CDR2 FYNNEI. CDR3 length: 15 residues. CDR3 residues: CASTGTSGSSYGQYF. As DNA, the CDR3 is TGTGCCAGCACCGGGACTAGCGGGAGCTCCTACGGGCAGTACTTC.

This clonotype was seen many times. CDR3 sequence: CASSLRAGGGANVLTF. The CDR3 region has the DNA TGTGCCAGCAGCCTCCGGGCGGGAGGTGGGGCCAACGTCCTGACTTTC. The chain combines TRBV7-2 with TRBJ2-6; TRBD2 agrees at 8 bases. This CDR3 comprises 16 residues. V lost 5 bases and J lost 3; bases outside the gene matches: 6. From germline, CDR1 is SGHTA and CDR2 FQGNSA. Combining the CDR3 with reference TRBV7-2 and TRBJ2-6 gives the whole variable domain GAGVSQSPSNKVTEKGKDVELRCDPISGHTALYWYRQSLGQGLEFLIYFQGNSAPDKSGLPSDRFSAERTGGSVSTLTIQRTQQEDSAVYLCASSLRAGGGANVLTFGAGSRLTVL.

This clonotype was counted many times. The chain combines TRBV7-9 with TRBJ1-3, with D possibly TRBD1 on 6 matching bases. Deletions cut 5 bases from V and 0 bases from J, with 26 bases between. This CDR3 has 20 amino acids. Germline V lookup: CDR1 SEHNR, CDR2 FQNEAQ (reference sequence). CDR3 in DNA: TGTGCCAGCAGCCCGCTCGGGGGCAGGGCTCTCTTACGCTCTGGAAACACCATATATTTT. Translating it yields CASSPLGGRALLRSGNTIYF.

This clonotype was observed many times. The CDR3 region has the DNA TGTGCCTGGAGTTTCGGCACCGGGGAGCTGTTTTTT. It specifies CAWSFGTGELFF. This chain links TRBV30 with TRBJ2-2; D gene ambiguous. CDR3 size: 12 residues. V lost 2 bases and J 4 bases, leaving 5 bases between the germline ends. Germline CDR1 reads GTSNPN; CDR2 reads SVGIG (reference sequence).

This clonotype was found many times. CDR3 nucleotides: TGTGCCTGGAGTGGAGGGCTAGCGGGAGCAGATACGCAGTATTTT. Residues: CAWSGGLAGADTQYF. This rearrangement joins TRBV30 to TRBJ2-3, with 10 nucleotides matching TRBD2. The germline V gene encodes CDR1 GTSNPN and CDR2 SVGIG (reference sequence). The J segment lost 4 bases and the V segment lost 1 base, leaving 5 bases of the junction unmatched. The CDR3 totals 15 residues.

In regard to this clonotype: Since a much larger clone is just one base distant, this may be a read error. The gene calls are TRBV30 and TRBJ2-7; D is possibly TRBD2 (7 bases). CDR3 size: 12 residues. Trimming took 5 bases from V and 7 from J, leaving 15 bases between them. Germline values: CDR1 GTSNPN, CDR2 SVGIG (reference sequence). DNA for the CDR3: TGTGCCTGGGACTCACAGGGAGGGGAGCAGTACTTC. Amino acid sequence: CAWDSQGGEQYF. Filled out from reference TRBV30 and TRBJ2-7, the complete variable domain reads SQTIHQWPATLVQPVGSPLSLECTVEGTSNPNLYWYRQAAGRGLQLLFYSVGIGQISSEVPQNLSASRPQDRQFILSSKKLLLSDSGFYLCAWDSQGGEQYFGPGTRLTVT.

This clonotype turned up a few times. The chain links TRBV7-9 to TRBJ1-1; D is possibly TRBD1 (6 bases). This CDR3 region has 15 residues. V gave up 5 bases and J gave up 1 base, with 14 bases separating them. CDR1 is SEHNR, CDR2 FQNEAQ, per germline (reference sequence). This chain's CDR3 is CASSPQGTTNTEAFF. The CDR3 DNA is TGTGCCAGCAGCCCTCAAGGGACAACGAACACTGAAGCTTTCTTT. Combining the CDR3 with reference TRBV7-9 and TRBJ1-1 gives the whole variable domain DTGVSQNPRHKITKRGQNVTFRCDPISEHNRLYWYRQTLGQGPEFLTYFQNEAQLEKSRLLSDRFSAERPKGSFSTLEIQRTEQGDSAMYLCASSPQGTTNTEAFFGQGTRLTVV.

This clonotype was counted many times. This chain uses TRBV5-1 with TRBJ2-1, with a tentative D call TRBD2 (5 bases). Germline loops: CDR1 SGHRS, CDR2 YFSETQ. V was shortened by 0 bases and J by 6 bases, with 13 bases between the two germline ends. The CDR3 loop spans 15 amino acids. The CDR3 DNA sequence: TGCGCCAGCAGCTTGGGAGGGCTAGGTTTCAATGAGCAGTTCTTC. Translation: CASSLGGLGFNEQFF.

This chain uses TRBV12-5 with TRBJ1-4; TRBD1 matches at 8 bases. The V segment lost 4 bases and the J segment 0 bases; nucleotides outside the gene matches: 7. This CDR3 region has 17 residues. Looked up from germline, CDR1 is LGHNT and CDR2 is FRNRAP. CDR3 bases: TGTGCTAGTGGTTCCAAGCGACAGGGGACAACTAATGAAAAACTGTTTTTT. Amino acids: CASGSKRQGTTNEKLFF. The full variable domain, completed using reference TRBV12-5 and TRBJ1-4, is DARVTQTPRHKVTEMGQEVTMRCQPILGHNTVFWYRQTMMQGLELLAYFRNRAPLDDSGMPKDRFSAEMPDATLATLKIQPSEPRDSAVYFCASGSKRQGTTNEKLFFGSGTQLSVL.

This clonotype occurred many times. V and J are TRBV3-1 and TRBJ1-6; D remains ambiguous. Looked up from germline, CDR1 is LGHDT and CDR2 is YNNKEL (reference sequence). The CDR3 consists of 15 residues. Between the trimmed V and J ends, which lost 4 bases and 7 bases, there was a span of 14 bases. CDR3 sequence: CASSPTGSGNSPLHF. The CDR3, as DNA: TGTGCCAGCAGCCCCACCGGGTCAGGCAATTCACCCCTCCACTTT.

In its sample, this clonotype was seen once. The genes are TRBV13 and TRBJ1-4; TRBD1 agrees at 7 bases. J was trimmed by 6 bases and V by 6 bases; bases with no gene match: 10. Germline V CDR1 and CDR2: PRHDT, FYEKMQ (reference sequence). CDR3 size: 15 residues. The CDR3 bases are TGTGCCAGCAGACACAGGGGACCGCGTGATGAAAAACTGTTTTTT. Protein: CASRHRGPRDEKLFF.